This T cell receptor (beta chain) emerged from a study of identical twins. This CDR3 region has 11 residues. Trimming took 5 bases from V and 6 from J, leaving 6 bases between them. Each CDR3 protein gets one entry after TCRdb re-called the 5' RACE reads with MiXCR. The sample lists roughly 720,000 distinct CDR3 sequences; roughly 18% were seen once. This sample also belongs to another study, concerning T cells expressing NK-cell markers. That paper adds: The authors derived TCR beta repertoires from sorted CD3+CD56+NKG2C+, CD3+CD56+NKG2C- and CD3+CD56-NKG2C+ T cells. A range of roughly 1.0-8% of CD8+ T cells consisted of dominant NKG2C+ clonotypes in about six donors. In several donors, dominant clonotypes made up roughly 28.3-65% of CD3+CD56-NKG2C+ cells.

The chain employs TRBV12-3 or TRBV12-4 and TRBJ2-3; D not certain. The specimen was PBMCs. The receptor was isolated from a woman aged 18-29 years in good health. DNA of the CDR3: TGTGCCAGCAGTCCCGTTGATACGCAGTATTTT. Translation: CASSPVDTQYF.